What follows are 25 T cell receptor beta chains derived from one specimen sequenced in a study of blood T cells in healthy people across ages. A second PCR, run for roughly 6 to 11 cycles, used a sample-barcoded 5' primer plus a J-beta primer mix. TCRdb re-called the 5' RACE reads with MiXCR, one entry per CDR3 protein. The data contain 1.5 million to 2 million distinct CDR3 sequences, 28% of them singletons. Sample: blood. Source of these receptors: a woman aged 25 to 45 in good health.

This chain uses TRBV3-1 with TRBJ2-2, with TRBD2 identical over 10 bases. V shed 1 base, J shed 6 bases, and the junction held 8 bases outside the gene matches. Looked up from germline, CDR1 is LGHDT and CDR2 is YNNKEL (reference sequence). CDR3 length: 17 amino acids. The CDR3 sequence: CASSQVNLAGVPGELFF. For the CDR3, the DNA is TGTGCCAGCAGCCAAGTAAATCTAGCGGGGGTGCCCGGGGAGCTGTTTTTT.

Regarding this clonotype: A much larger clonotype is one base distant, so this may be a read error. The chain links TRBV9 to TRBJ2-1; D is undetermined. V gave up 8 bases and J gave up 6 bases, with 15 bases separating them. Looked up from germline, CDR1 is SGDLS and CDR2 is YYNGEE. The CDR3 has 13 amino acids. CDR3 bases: TGTGCCAGGGAAAGCTCTGTGTGCAATGAGCAGTTCTTC. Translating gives CARESSVCNEQFF. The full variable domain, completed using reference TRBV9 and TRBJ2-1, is DSGVTQTPKHLITATGQRVTLRCSPRSGDLSVYWYQQSLDQGLQFLIQYYNGEERAKGNILERFSAQQFPDLHSELNLSSLELGDSALYFCARESSVCNEQFFGPGTRLTVL.

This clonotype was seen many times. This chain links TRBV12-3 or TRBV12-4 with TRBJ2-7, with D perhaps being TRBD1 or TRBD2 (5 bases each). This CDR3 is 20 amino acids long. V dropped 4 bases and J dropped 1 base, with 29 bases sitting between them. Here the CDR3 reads CASSSLELPGAFPSSYEQYF. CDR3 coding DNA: TGTGCCAGCAGTTCCCTGGAGTTGCCCGGGGCCTTCCCATCTTCCTACGAGCAGTACTTC.

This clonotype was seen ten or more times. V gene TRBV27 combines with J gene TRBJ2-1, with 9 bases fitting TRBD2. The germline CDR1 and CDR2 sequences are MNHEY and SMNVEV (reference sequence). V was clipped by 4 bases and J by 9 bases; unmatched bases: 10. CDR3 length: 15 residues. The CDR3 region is CASSSKREVRIEQFF. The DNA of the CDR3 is TGTGCCAGCAGTTCGAAGCGGGAGGTTAGGATTGAGCAGTTCTTC.

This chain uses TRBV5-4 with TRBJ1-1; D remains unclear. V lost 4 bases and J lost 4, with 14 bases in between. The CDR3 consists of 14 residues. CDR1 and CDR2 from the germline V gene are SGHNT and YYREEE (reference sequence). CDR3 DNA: TGTGCCAGCAGCCGTACGTTGGGTGTCACTGAAGCTTTCTTT. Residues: CASSRTLGVTEAFF.

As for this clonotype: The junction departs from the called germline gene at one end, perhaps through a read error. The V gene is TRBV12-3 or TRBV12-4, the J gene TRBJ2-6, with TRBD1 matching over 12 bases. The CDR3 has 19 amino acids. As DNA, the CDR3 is TGTGCCAGCAGTTTAGGGCTCGGGACAGGGGGCAGTGGGACCAACGTCCTGACTTTC. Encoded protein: CASSLGLGTGGSGTNVLTF.

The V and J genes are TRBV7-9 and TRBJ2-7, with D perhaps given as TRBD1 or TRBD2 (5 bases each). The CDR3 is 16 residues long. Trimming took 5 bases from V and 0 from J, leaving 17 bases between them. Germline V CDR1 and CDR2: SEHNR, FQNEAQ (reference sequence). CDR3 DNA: TGTGCCAGCAGCCAAAACCGGGACGCGAGCTCCTACGAGCAGTACTTC. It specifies CASSQNRDASSYEQYF. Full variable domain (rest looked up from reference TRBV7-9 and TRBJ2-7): DTGVSQNPRHKITKRGQNVTFRCDPISEHNRLYWYRQTLGQGPEFLTYFQNEAQLEKSRLLSDRFSAERPKGSFSTLEIQRTEQGDSAMYLCASSQNRDASSYEQYFGPGTRLTVT.

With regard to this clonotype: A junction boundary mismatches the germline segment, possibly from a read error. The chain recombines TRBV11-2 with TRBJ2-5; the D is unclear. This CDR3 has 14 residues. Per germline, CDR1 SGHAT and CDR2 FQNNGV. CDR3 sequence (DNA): TGTGCCAGCAGCTTCCGGGTGGACCAAGAGGCCCAGTACTTC. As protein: CASSFRVDQEAQYF.

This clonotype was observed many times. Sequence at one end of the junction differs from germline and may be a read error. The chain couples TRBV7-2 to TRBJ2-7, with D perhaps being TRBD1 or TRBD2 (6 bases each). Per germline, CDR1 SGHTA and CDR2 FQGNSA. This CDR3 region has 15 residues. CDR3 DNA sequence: TGTGCCAGCACCTTAACAGGTCGGGGGCTCTACGAGCAGTACTTC. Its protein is CASTLTGRGLYEQYF.

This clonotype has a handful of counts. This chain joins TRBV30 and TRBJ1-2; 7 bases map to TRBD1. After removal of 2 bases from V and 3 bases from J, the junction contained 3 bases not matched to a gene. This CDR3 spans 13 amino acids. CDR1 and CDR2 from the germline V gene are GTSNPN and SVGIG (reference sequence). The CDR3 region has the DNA TGTGCCTGGAGTACAGGGGACTACTATGGCTACACCTTC. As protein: CAWSTGDYYGYTF.

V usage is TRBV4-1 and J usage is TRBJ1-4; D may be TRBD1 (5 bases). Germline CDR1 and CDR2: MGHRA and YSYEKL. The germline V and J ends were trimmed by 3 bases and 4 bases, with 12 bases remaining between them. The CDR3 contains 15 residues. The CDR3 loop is CASSQGWGNNEKLFF. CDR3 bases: TGCGCCAGCAGCCAGGGGTGGGGCAATAATGAAAAACTGTTTTTT.

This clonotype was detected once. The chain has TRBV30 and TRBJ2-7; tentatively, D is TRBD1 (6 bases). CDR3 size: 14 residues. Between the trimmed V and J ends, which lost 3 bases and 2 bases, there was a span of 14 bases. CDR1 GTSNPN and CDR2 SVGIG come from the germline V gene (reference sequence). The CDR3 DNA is TGTGCCTGGAGAGATACAGGGAGCCCCTACGAGCAGTACTTC. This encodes CAWRDTGSPYEQYF.

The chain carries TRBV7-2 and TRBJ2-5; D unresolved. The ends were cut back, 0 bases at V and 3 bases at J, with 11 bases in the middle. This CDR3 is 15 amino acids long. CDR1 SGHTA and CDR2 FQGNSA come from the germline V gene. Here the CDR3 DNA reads TGTGCCAGCAGCTTAGCGCGCGAGTGGGAAGAGACCCAGTACTTC. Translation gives CASSLAREWEETQYF.

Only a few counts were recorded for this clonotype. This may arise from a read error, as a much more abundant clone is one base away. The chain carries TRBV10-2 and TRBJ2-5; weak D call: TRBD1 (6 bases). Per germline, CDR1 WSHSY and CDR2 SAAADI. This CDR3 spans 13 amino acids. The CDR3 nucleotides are TGCGCCGGCAGTGGACAGAACCAAGAGACCCAGTACTTC. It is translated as CAGSGQNQETQYF.

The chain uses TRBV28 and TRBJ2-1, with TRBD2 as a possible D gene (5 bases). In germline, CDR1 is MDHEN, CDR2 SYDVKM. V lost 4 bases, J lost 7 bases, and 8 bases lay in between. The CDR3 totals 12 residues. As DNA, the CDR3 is TGTGCCAGCAGTTATAGCGAGAATGAGCAGTTCTTC. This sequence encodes CASSYSENEQFF. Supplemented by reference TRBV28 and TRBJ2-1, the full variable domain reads DVKVTQSSRYLVKRTGEKVFLECVQDMDHENMFWYRQDPGLGLRLIYFSYDVKMKEKGDIPEGYSVSREKKERFSLILESASTNQTSMYLCASSYSENEQFFGPGTRLTVL.

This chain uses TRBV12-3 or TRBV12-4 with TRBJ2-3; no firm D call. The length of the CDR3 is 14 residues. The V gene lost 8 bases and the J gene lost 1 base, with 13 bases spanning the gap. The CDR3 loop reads CASGPRVRTDTQYF. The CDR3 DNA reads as TGTGCCAGCGGTCCCCGGGTCCGCACAGATACGCAGTATTTT.

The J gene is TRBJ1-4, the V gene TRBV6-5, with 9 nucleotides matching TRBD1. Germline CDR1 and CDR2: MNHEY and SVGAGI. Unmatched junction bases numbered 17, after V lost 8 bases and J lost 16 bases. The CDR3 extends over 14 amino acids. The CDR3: CASSNTGTGKGRFF. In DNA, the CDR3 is TGTGCCAGCTCGAATACCGGGACAGGGAAAGGACGGTTTTTT.

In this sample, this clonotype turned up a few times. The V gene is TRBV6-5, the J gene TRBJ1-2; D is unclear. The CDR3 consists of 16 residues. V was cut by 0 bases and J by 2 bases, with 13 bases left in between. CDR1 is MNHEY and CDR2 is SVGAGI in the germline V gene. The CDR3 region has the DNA TGTGCCAGCAGTTACTCGTCCAAGACGTCGAACTATGGCTACACCTTC. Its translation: CASSYSSKTSNYGYTF.

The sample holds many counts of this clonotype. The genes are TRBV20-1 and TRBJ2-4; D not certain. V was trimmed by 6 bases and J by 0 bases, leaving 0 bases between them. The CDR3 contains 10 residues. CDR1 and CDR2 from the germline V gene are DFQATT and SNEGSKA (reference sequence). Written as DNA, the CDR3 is TGCAGTGCAGCCAAAAACATTCAGTACTTC. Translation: CSAAKNIQYF.

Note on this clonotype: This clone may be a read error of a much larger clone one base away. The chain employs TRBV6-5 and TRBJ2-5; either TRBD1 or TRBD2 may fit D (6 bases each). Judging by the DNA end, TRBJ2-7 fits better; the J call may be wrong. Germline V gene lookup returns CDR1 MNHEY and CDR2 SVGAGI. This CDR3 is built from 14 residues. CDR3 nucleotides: TGTGCCAGCAGTTACGGGCAGGGGAGGCTCGAGCAGTACTTC. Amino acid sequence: CASSYGQGRLEQYF.

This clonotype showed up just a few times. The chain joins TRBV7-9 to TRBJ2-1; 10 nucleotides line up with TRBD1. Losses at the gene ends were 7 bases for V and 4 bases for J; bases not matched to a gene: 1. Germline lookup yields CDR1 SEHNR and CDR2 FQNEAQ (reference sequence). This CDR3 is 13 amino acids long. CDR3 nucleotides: TGTGCCAGCACGGACAGGGGGTACAATGAGCAGTTCTTC. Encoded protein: CASTDRGYNEQFF.

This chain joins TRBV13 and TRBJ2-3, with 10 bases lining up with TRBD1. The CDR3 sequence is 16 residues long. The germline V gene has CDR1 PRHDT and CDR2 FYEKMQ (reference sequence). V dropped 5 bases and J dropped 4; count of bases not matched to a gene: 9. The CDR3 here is CASSPLLGTGADTQYF. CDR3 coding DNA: TGTGCCAGCAGCCCCCTCCTCGGGACAGGGGCAGATACGCAGTATTTT.

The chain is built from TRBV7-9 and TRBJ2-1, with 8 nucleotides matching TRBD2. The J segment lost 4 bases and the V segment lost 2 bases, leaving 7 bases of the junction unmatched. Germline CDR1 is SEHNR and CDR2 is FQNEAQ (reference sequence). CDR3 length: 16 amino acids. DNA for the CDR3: TGTGCCAGCAGCTTAACTAACGGGGGGGTGTACAATGAGCAGTTCTTC. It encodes CASSLTNGGVYNEQFF.

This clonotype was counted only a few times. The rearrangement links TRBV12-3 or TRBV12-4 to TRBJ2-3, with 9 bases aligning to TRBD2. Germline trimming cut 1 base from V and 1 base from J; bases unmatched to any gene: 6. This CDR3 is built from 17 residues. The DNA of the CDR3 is TGTGCCAGCAGTTTAGACCTTTCTAGCGGGGGCACAGATACGCAGTATTTT. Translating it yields CASSLDLSSGGTDTQYF.

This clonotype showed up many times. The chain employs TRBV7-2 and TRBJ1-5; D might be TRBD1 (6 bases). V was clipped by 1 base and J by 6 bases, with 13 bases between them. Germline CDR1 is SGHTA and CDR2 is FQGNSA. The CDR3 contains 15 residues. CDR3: CASSLGPGEGQPQHF. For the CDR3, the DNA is TGTGCCAGCAGCTTAGGTCCAGGGGAAGGTCAGCCCCAGCATTTT.